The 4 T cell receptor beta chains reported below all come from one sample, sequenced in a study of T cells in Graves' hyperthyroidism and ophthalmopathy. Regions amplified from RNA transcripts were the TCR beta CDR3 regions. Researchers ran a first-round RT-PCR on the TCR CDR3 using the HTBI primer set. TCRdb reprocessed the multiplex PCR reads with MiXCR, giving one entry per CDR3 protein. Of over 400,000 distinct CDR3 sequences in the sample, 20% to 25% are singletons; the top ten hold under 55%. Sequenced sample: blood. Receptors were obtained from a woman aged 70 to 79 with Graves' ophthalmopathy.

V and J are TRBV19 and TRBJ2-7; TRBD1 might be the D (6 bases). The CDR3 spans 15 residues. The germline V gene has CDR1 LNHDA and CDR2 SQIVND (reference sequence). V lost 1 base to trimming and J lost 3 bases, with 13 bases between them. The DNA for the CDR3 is TGTGCCAGTAGTATAGCCGTAGACAGGTTCTACGAGCAGTACTTC. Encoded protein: CASSIAVDRFYEQYF.

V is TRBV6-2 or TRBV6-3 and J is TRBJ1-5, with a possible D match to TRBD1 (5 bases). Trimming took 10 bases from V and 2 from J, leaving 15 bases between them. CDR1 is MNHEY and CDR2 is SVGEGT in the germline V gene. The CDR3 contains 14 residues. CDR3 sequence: CATEGVSGNQPQHF. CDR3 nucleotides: TGTGCCACCGAAGGGGTATCGGGCAATCAGCCCCAGCATTTT.

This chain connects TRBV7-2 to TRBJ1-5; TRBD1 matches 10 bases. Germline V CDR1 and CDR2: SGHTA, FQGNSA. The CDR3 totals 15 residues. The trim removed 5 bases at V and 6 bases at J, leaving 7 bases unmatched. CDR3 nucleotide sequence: TGTGCCAGCAGCCCACTGGGACAGGGGCTTCAGCCCCAGCATTTT. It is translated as CASSPLGQGLQPQHF.

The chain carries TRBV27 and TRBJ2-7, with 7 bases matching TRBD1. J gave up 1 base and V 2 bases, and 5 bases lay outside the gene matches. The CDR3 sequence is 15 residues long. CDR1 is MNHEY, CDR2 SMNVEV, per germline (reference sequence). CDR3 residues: CASSLRRGRSYEQYF. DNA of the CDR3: TGTGCCAGCAGTTTACGTAGGGGGCGATCCTACGAGCAGTACTTC.